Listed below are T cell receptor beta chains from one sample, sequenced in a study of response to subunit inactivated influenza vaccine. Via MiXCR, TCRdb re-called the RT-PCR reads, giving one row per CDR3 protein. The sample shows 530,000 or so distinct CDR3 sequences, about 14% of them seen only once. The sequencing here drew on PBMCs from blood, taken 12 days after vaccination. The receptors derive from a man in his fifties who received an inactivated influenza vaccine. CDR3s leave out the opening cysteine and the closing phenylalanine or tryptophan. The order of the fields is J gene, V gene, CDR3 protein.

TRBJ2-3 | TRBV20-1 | SADRLAGSTDTQY
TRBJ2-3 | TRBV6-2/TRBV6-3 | ASRKGLAGVDTQY
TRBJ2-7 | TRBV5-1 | ASSLDSRGGREQY
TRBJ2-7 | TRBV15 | ATSRERGTYEQY
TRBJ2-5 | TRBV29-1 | SVDGRQETQY
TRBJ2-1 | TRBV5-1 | ASSLSFNEQF
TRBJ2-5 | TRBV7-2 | ASSLHRGAVGETQY
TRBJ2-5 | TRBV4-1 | ASSQGGRPIGETQY
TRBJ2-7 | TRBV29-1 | SVVVLAGSAEQY
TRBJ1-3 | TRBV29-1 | SVALRRSGNTIY
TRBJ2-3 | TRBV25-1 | ASLDTGSTDTQY
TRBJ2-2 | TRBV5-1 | ASSITGGANTGELF
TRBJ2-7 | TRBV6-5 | ASSYGRKETYEQY
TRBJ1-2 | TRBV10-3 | AISEVRNYGYT
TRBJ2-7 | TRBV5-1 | ASSGTSGSGNEQY
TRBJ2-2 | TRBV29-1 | SVPLSGTERTGELF
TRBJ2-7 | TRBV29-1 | SVEGQGAIYEQY
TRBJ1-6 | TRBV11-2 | ASSSYSRGTGESPLH
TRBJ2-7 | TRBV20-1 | SARDARGHEQY
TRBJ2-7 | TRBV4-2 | ASSQEPGPLRALSSYEQY
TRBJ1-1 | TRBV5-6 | ASSLVEFSSEAF
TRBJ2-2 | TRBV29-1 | SVQGGAGELF
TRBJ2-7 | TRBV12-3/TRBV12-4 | ASSSIYEQY
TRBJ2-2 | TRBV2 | ASSEMKGGELF
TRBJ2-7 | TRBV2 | ASRSQLYEQY
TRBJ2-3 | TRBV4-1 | ASSPQPGHNTDTQY
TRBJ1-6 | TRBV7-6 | ASSFRDYGSPLH
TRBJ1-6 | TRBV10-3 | AISPGRESPLH
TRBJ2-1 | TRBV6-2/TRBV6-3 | ASSLSGLAAVNNEQF
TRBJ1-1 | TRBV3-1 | ASSQVTGEAF
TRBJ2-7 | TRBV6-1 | ASRSMAGTFYEQY
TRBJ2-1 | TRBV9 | ASSPLTSGPYNEQF
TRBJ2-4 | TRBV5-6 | ASSQGSLAKNIQY
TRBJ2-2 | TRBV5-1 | ASMDSGQGGTGELF
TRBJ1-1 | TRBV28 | ASSLRGHGTEAF